The 20 T cell receptor beta chains below were found in one sample sequenced in a study of shared clonotypes between healthy human individuals. Measured with immunoSEQ multiplex PCR; TCRdb has only the in-frame clones, and not every one. The sample consists of about 1.1 million clones, about four fifths of them appearing once. Sequencing input: memory CD4+ T cells from PBMCs. Specified subset: CD45RA-negative fraction. The receptors shown here come from a man aged 18 to 29 in good health. Some clones in this sample may be carry-over from other donors' samples.

J is TRBJ1-5 and V is TRBV28; D unclear. The CDR3 has 15 amino acids. V gave up 3 bases and J gave up 6 bases, with 15 bases separating them. From germline, CDR1 is MDHEN and CDR2 SYDVKM. CDR3 sequence (DNA): TGTGCCAGCAGTTTCCCTTTGGGAGGGAGTCAGCCCCAGCATTTT. Its translation: CASSFPLGGSQPQHF.

To note about this clone: Other nucleotide sequences from this sample produce the same CDR3. The chain uses TRBV5-1 and TRBJ1-1; 7 nucleotides align to TRBD1. The germline gives CDR1 SGHRS, CDR2 YFSETQ. This CDR3 comprises 14 residues. V shed 3 bases, J shed 2 bases, and the junction held 4 bases outside the gene matches. CDR3 protein: CASSSTGVNTEAFF. CDR3 DNA: TGCGCCAGCAGCTCTACAGGGGTTAACACTGAAGCTTTCTTT.

The CDR3 spells CASSYPGQGNYGYTF. CDR3 in DNA: TGTGCCAGCAGTTATCCGGGACAGGGAAACTATGGCTACACCTTC. The V and J genes are TRBV6-6 and TRBJ1-2; 9 positions agree with TRBD1. CDR3 length: 15 amino acids. Germline trimming cut 3 bases from V and 2 bases from J; bases unmatched to any gene: 4. Germline CDR1 and CDR2: MNHNY and SVGAGI (reference sequence).

V is TRBV11-3 and J is TRBJ2-1; tentatively, D is TRBD1 or TRBD2 (6 bases each). Germline CDR1 reads SGHNT; CDR2 reads YENEEA. This CDR3 has 14 residues. The V and J ends lost 4 bases and 7 bases respectively, with 14 bases between them. The chain's CDR3 is CASSYTGGGNEQFF. The CDR3 nucleotides read TGTGCCAGCAGCTACACTGGAGGGGGGAATGAGCAGTTCTTC.

This chain joins TRBV18 and TRBJ2-7, with 9 bases identical to TRBD1. The ends lost 3 bases at V and 6 bases at J; junction bases unmatched: 6. This CDR3 is built from 14 residues. From germline, CDR1 is KGHSH and CDR2 LQKENI. The CDR3 here is CASSPQQGAGEQYF. The CDR3 DNA is TGTGCCAGCTCACCGCAACAGGGGGCCGGCGAGCAGTACTTC.

The J gene is TRBJ2-7, the V gene TRBV5-1; maybe TRBD1 (6 bases). Germline V gives CDR1 SGHRS, CDR2 YFSETQ. CDR3 length equals 14 residues. Trimming removed 2 bases from V and 2 bases from J, with 11 bases in between. CDR3 residues: CASSFPGAPYEQYF. In DNA, the CDR3 is TGCGCCAGCAGCTTTCCAGGGGCGCCCTACGAGCAGTACTTC. The whole variable domain, filled in from reference TRBV5-1 and TRBJ2-7, reads KAGVTQTPRYLIKTRGQQVTLSCSPISGHRSVSWYQQTPGQGLQFLFEYFSETQRNKGNFPGRFSGRQFSNSRSEMNVSTLELGDSALYLCASSFPGAPYEQYFGPGTRLTVT.

CDR3 protein: CASTDLGSGNTIYF. In DNA form, the CDR3 reads TGTGCCAGCACGGACTTAGGCTCTGGAAACACCATATATTTT. The chain combines TRBV2 with TRBJ1-3; unclear D gene. The CDR3 is made up of 14 amino acids. CDR1 and CDR2 (germline): SNHLY, FYNNEI. Trimming took off 7 bases at V and 0 bases at J, with 10 bases between the two ends.

The chain joins TRBV27 to TRBJ2-7, with TRBD2 identical over 10 bases. Germline V lookup: CDR1 MNHEY, CDR2 SMNVEV (reference sequence). The CDR3 has 18 amino acids. Trimming cost V 3 bases and J 3 bases; bases outside gene matches: 14. This CDR3 reads CASSFSRSGRQHYYEQYF. Here the CDR3 DNA reads TGTGCCAGCAGTTTCTCCCGTAGCGGGAGGCAGCATTACTACGAGCAGTACTTC.

In the case of this clone: A junction boundary mismatches the germline segment, possibly from a read error. The CDR3 DNA is TGCGCCAGCAGCCAAGAAGGAGGACAGACCCCTACTTGG. It specifies CASSQEGGQTPTW. The chain links TRBV4-3 to TRBJ1-1; tentative D call: TRBD1 (6 bases). The germline V gene encodes CDR1 LGHNA and CDR2 YSLEER. The CDR3 consists of 13 residues.

In this sample, this clone turned up a few times. The chain couples TRBV7-2 to TRBJ1-2; D remains ambiguous. CDR1 is SGHTA and CDR2 is FQGNSA in the germline V gene. V lost 5 bases and J lost 9, with 13 bases in between. The CDR3 length is 12 residues. The CDR3: CASSPQISRYTF. Written as DNA, the CDR3 is TGTGCCAGCAGCCCCCAAATATCTCGCTACACCTTC.

V usage is TRBV5-1 and J usage is TRBJ2-7, with 9 positions matching TRBD1. This CDR3 spans 14 amino acids. Germline V CDR1 and CDR2: SGHRS, YFSETQ. The junction had 6 bases not matched to a gene; V was cut back by 3 bases and J by 5 bases. CDR3 amino acids: CASSWGTGWNEQYF. CDR3 in DNA: TGCGCCAGCAGCTGGGGGACAGGGTGGAACGAGCAGTACTTC.

As for this clone: The identical CDR3 is also encoded by other nucleotide sequences in the sample. This chain connects TRBV5-4 to TRBJ1-1; the D is unclear. V lost 1 base and J lost 1, with 5 bases in between. In germline, CDR1 is SGHNT, CDR2 YYREEE (reference sequence). The CDR3 covers 13 residues. The CDR3 coding sequence is TGTGCCAGCAGCTTGCTCGGGAACACTGAAGCTTTCTTT. Encoded protein: CASSLLGNTEAFF.

This sequence joins TRBV4-3 and TRBJ1-2, with a weak D call TRBD1 (6 bases). The CDR3 has 15 residues. Trimming stripped 3 bases from V and 4 bases from J, with 15 bases between. Germline-derived CDR1 and CDR2 are LGHNA and YSLEER. This CDR3 reads CASSHSGAGVYGYTF. The CDR3 DNA sequence: TGCGCCAGCAGCCACTCCGGGGCAGGGGTCTATGGCTACACCTTC.

The genes are TRBV7-2 and TRBJ2-7, with TRBD2 matching over 13 bases. The CDR3 extends over 17 amino acids. From germline, CDR1 is SGHTA and CDR2 FQGNSA. The trim removed 4 bases at V and 5 bases at J, leaving 11 bases unmatched. In DNA, the CDR3 is TGTGCCAGCAGCTCACAACCAGGACTAGCGGGAGCCCACGAGCAGTACTTC. Amino acids: CASSSQPGLAGAHEQYF.

The V and J genes are TRBV5-4 and TRBJ1-1, with TRBD1 matching 8 bases. The V gene end was trimmed by 4 bases and the J gene end by 1 base; junction bases not matched to a gene: 6. Germline V gene data show CDR1 as SGHNT and CDR2 as YYREEE (reference sequence). This CDR3 has 15 residues. The CDR3, as DNA: TGTGCCAGCAGCACTGGCGGGACAGGGAACACTGAAGCTTTCTTT. Its translation: CASSTGGTGNTEAFF.

This clone was detected only a few times. V and J are TRBV25-1 and TRBJ2-7; D is perhaps TRBD1 or TRBD2 (5 bases each). The CDR3 loop spans 16 amino acids. V lost 5 bases and J lost 2, with 19 bases in between. Germline-derived CDR1 and CDR2 are MGHDK and SYGVNS. The CDR3 sequence is CASSSFLGPSPYEQYF. The CDR3 nucleotides read TGTGCCAGCAGTTCATTCCTGGGACCGTCCCCCTACGAGCAGTACTTC.

This clone appeared once. The chain uses TRBV6-5 and TRBJ2-7, with D unclear. Germline V lookup: CDR1 MNHEY, CDR2 SVGAGI. V was cut by 7 bases and J by 0 bases, with 13 bases left in between. CDR3 length: 14 amino acids. In DNA, the CDR3 is TGTGCCAGCACCGTCGACCCGAGCTCCTACGAGCAGTACTTC. Protein: CASTVDPSSYEQYF.

The chain has TRBV7-7 and TRBJ2-2, with a weak D call TRBD2 (5 bases). CDR3 length: 13 amino acids. Germline-derived CDR1 and CDR2 are SSHAT and FNYEAQ (reference sequence). V lost 4 bases and J lost 8, with 11 bases in between. CDR3 residues: CASSSQRLGELFF. The CDR3 DNA follows: TGTGCCAGCAGCTCACAGCGGCTGGGGGAGCTGTTTTTT.

The chain links TRBV5-1 to TRBJ2-7, with 9 bases lining up with TRBD2. The V segment lost 4 bases and the J segment 7 bases; nucleotides outside the gene matches: 12. The CDR3 covers 15 residues. Germline CDR1 is SGHRS and CDR2 is YFSETQ. The CDR3: CASSPEAGGTSEQYF. CDR3 DNA: TGCGCCAGCAGCCCCGAGGCGGGAGGGACCAGTGAGCAGTACTTC. The entire variable domain, with the rest obtained from reference TRBV5-1 and TRBJ2-7, is as follows: KAGVTQTPRYLIKTRGQQVTLSCSPISGHRSVSWYQQTPGQGLQFLFEYFSETQRNKGNFPGRFSGRQFSNSRSEMNVSTLELGDSALYLCASSPEAGGTSEQYFGPGTRLTVT.

The CDR3 protein is CASSRGGGLYNEQFF. The CDR3 DNA is TGTGCCAGCAGCCGGGGTGGAGGACTCTACAATGAGCAGTTCTTC. The J gene is TRBJ2-1, the V gene TRBV7-2; D possibly corresponds to TRBD2 (5 bases). Germline CDR1 SGHTA, CDR2 FQGNSA. The CDR3 runs 15 residues. Trimming stripped 5 bases from V and 3 bases from J, with 14 bases between.